The TCR beta chain under discussion was sequenced for a study of cytomegalovirus exposure and HLA in healthy donors. The PCR made use of 60 Vbeta and 13 Jbeta primers. Clones were sequenced by immunoSEQ multiplex PCR, and TCRdb holds only the in-frame ones, with some missing. The sample includes about 150,000 clones, roughly 85% of them seen just once. Germline assignment: CDR1 SGHRS and CDR2 YFSETQ. The CDR3 runs to 13 residues. Trimming left V 3 bases short and J 1 base short, with 7 bases between. Sequences were obtained from PBMCs. The TCR sequence derives from a male donor in good health and CMV-seronegative. V usage is TRBV5-1 and J usage is TRBJ1-1; D is undetermined. CDR3 DNA: TGCGCCAGCAGCTGGCAGGAGAACACTGAAGCTTTCTTT. Amino acid sequence: CASSWQENTEAFF. Drawing the rest from reference TRBV5-1 and TRBJ1-1, the complete variable domain is KAGVTQTPRYLIKTRGQQVTLSCSPISGHRSVSWYQQTPGQGLQFLFEYFSETQRNKGNFPGRFSGRQFSNSRSEMNVSTLELGDSALYLCASSWQENTEAFFGQGTRLTVV.